A selection of T cell receptor beta chains follows, all from one sample in a study of blood T cell repertoires in COVID-19. Some clones are missing from TCRdb's copy, which holds only in-frame ones; the method was immunoSEQ multiplex PCR. This table holds 60,000 or so clones, approximately 90% found once. Specimen: peripheral blood. The receptor set was obtained from a woman between 65 and 79 years old with active COVID-19. The CDR3 runs from the conserved cysteine through the conserved F or W. Each record gives: D gene, clone size, J gene, V gene, CDR3 DNA, CDR3 protein. D genes are given only for firm matches. Some rows have no size entry. The others give once, few or many, or a class for an expanded clone.

>-|-|TRBJ1-1|TRBV10-2
TGCGCCAGCAGCCAGGACGGGGACACTGAAGCTTTCTTT
CASSQDGDTEAFF
>-|-|TRBJ1-1|TRBV28
TGTGCCAGCAGTTTATTCGGAGGGAGAACTGAAGCTTTCTTT
CASSLFGGRTEAFF
>TRBD1|-|TRBJ1-6|TRBV11-2
TGTGCCAGCAGCCCATGGACAGGGGGAAGGTCACCCCTCCACTTT
CASSPWTGGRSPLHF
>TRBD1|-|TRBJ1-4|TRBV5-1
TGCGCCAGCAGCTTGGACACAGTGACAGGGGGTGAAAAACTGTTTTTT
CASSLDTVTGGEKLFF
>TRBD2|-|TRBJ2-1|TRBV30
TGTGCCTGGAGCAGAAAGGGACTAGCTAGCTATGAGCAGTTCTTC
CAWSRKGLASYEQFF
>TRBD2|-|TRBJ2-1|TRBV7-7
TGTGCCAGCAGCCGTTGCCTACTTACTAGCGGGAGTATATATGAGCAGTTCTTC
CASSRCLLTSGSIYEQFF
>-|-|TRBJ1-3|TRBV9
TGTGCCAGCAGCGTAACAGGGACTGGAAACACCATATATTTT
CASSVTGTGNTIYF
>TRBD2|-|TRBJ2-1|TRBV19
TGTGCCAGTAGTATAGCAACTAGCGGGAAGCCCAATGAGCAGTTCTTC
CASSIATSGKPNEQFF
>TRBD2|-|TRBJ2-1|TRBV10-3
TGTGCCATCAGTGAGACGGGACTAGCGGGAGGGGATGCGCAGTTCTTC
CAISETGLAGGDAQFF
>TRBD1|-|TRBJ2-7|TRBV28
TGTGCCAGCAGTATAACCCGGGACAGCAGTTCCTACGAGCAGTACTTC
CASSITRDSSSYEQYF
>-|-|TRBJ2-2|TRBV11-3
TGTGCCAGCAGCACGGAGGAGACCGGGGAGCTGTTTTTT
CASSTEETGELFF
>-|-|TRBJ2-1|TRBV15
TGTGCCACCAGCGGCGATTTATCTAGCGAGGGCTCCTACAATGAGCAGTTCTTC
CATSGDLSSEGSYNEQFF
>TRBD1|-|TRBJ1-6|TRBV7-6
TGTGCCAGCAGCCACCGACAGGGGAATAATTCACCCCTCCACTTT
CASSHRQGNNSPLHF
>-|-|TRBJ1-5|TRBV28
TGTGCCAGCAGTTCTCTACCAGGGTTGGGTCAGCCCCAGCATTTT
CASSSLPGLGQPQHF
>-|-|TRBJ1-1|TRBV21-1
TGTGCCAGCAGCGCACAGGGGGCGACTAACACTGAAGCTTTCTTT
CASSAQGATNTEAFF
>-|-|TRBJ2-1|TRBV28
TGTGCCAGCAGCCAAACAGCTGGCCCCTACAATGAGCAGTTCTTC
CASSQTAGPYNEQFF
>-|once|TRBJ2-3|TRBV11-2
TGTGCCAGCAGCTTATTGGGACTCTACACAGATACGCAGTATTTT
CASSLLGLYTDTQYF
>-|-|TRBJ1-6|TRBV28
TGTGCCAGCAGCCCCAAGCACAGCACAAATTCACCCCTCCACTTT
CASSPKHSTNSPLHF
>-|-|TRBJ1-1|TRBV29-1
TGCAGCGTAGGCCAGGGGCGTAATGAAGCTTTCTTT
CSVGQGRNEAFF
>TRBD1|-|TRBJ2-2|TRBV2
TGTGCCAGCAGTGCGGACAGGGGGCGCGGCGGGGAGCTGTTTTTT
CASSADRGRGGELFF
>-|-|TRBJ2-7|TRBV6-6
TGTGCCAGCAGAAAACAGGAATTTGTCTACGAGCAGTACTTC
CASRKQEFVYEQYF
>-|-|TRBJ1-5|TRBV29-1
TGCAGCGTTTCCGGAGGGGATCAGCCCCAGCATTTT
CSVSGGDQPQHF
>TRBD2|once|TRBJ2-1|TRBV30
TGTGCCTGGAATAAACTAGCGGGAAACAATGAGCAGTTCTTC
CAWNKLAGNNEQFF
>-|-|TRBJ2-7|TRBV2
TGTGCCAGCGGGTCCCGGGATTACGAGCAGTACTTC
CASGSRDYEQYF
>-|once|TRBJ1-2|TRBV28
TGTGCCAGCAGTCCCCCAGACAGCTACTATGGCTACACCTTC
CASSPPDSYYGYTF
>TRBD1|once|TRBJ2-5|TRBV24-1
TGTGCCACCAGTCCGGGACAGGGGGCATCCACCAAGTCAGAGACCCAGTACTTC
CATSPGQGASTKSETQYF
>-|-|TRBJ2-7|TRBV7-9
TGTGCCAGCAGTTTACCGACTGGACAGAGAGGGGCCTACGAGCAGTACTTC
CASSLPTGQRGAYEQYF
>TRBD1|-|TRBJ1-4|TRBV28
TGTGCCAGCAGGTACAGGGGGCGCAGACGGGAAAAACTGTTTTTT
CASRYRGRRREKLFF
>-|once|TRBJ2-3|TRBV2
TGTGCCAGCAGCGCCAACAGGCCCCAAGGGGCAGATACGCAGTATTTT
CASSANRPQGADTQYF
>TRBD1|-|TRBJ1-6|TRBV18
TGTGCCAGCTCACCCCCACAGGGACAGGGGAATTCACCCCTCCACTTT
CASSPPQGQGNSPLHF
>-|-|TRBJ1-1|TRBV5-1
TGCGCCAGCAGCTTGGGTGGGGCGGAAGGTGAAGCTTTCTTT
CASSLGGAEGEAFF
>-|-|TRBJ2-1|TRBV10-1
TGCGCCAGCAGCAACCGCCACTGGAGCTCCTACAATGAGCAGTTCTTC
CASSNRHWSSYNEQFF
>-|-|TRBJ2-4|TRBV30
TGTGCCTGGACTCAGAGCGATCGGGCCAAAAACATTCAGTACTTC
CAWTQSDRAKNIQYF
>-|-|TRBJ2-1|TRBV30
TGTGCCTTCTCATTCGCTAGCTTCTCCTACAATGAGCAGTTCTTC
CAFSFASFSYNEQFF
>TRBD1|-|TRBJ1-5|TRBV6-5
TGTGCCAGCAGTACAGGGGTAGGCAATCAGCCCCAGCATTTT
CASSTGVGNQPQHF
>-|-|TRBJ2-3|TRBV4-1
TGCGCCAGCAGCCAAGGAGAGTTCAGGGGCACAGATACGCAGTATTTT
CASSQGEFRGTDTQYF
>-|-|TRBJ2-5|TRBV27
TGTGCCAGCAGTTTATTGTACAGCCAAGAGACCCAGTACTTC
CASSLLYSQETQYF
>TRBD1|-|TRBJ2-2|TRBV28
TGTGCCAGCGCCCTGACAGGGACCGGGGAGCTGTTTTTT
CASALTGTGELFF
>TRBD2|-|TRBJ2-1|TRBV28
TGTGCCAGCAAGGGCGGGAGGGCCAACAATGAGCAGTTCTTC
CASKGGRANNEQFF
>-|-|TRBJ1-1|TRBV12-3/TRBV12-4
TGTGCCAGCAGTTTAGCCCCGGAGACTGAAGCTTTCTTT
CASSLAPETEAFF
>-|-|TRBJ2-2|TRBV5-1
TGCGCCAGCAGCTTGGAGCCAGGGAACACCGGGGAGCTGTTTTTT
CASSLEPGNTGELFF
>-|-|TRBJ1-5|TRBV24-1
TGTGCCACCAGTCACAGGGGCAATCAGCCCCAGCATTTT
CATSHRGNQPQHF
>TRBD1|few|TRBJ1-4|TRBV30
TGTGCCTTGTACTCGGGACAGGGGATTGAAAAACTGTTTTTT
CALYSGQGIEKLFF
>-|-|TRBJ2-1|TRBV24-1
TGTGCCACCAGTGATCCCGGTTGGAGGAATGAGCAGTTCTTC
CATSDPGWRNEQFF
>TRBD1|-|TRBJ2-7|TRBV3-1/TRBV3-2
TGTGCCAGCAGCCAGAGCCGGGACAGGGTTCGCGAGCAGTACTTC
CASSQSRDRVREQYF
>TRBD2|-|TRBJ2-5|TRBV5-4
TGTGCCAGCACCACTAGCGGGAGGGCGGGAGAGACCCAGTACTTC
CASTTSGRAGETQYF
>-|-|TRBJ2-2|TRBV19
TGTGCCAGTAGTATTTCGGCTAGCTACGGGGAGCTGTTTTTT
CASSISASYGELFF
>-|-|TRBJ1-1|TRBV11-2
TGTGCCAGCAGCTTAGGTGGAGGGAGGGCTGAAGCTTTCTTT
CASSLGGGRAEAFF
>TRBD1|-|TRBJ1-1|TRBV28
TGTGCCAGCAGTTTCTATGGACAGGCAGAGAACACTGAAGCTTTCTTT
CASSFYGQAENTEAFF
>-|-|TRBJ2-3|TRBV28
TGTGCCAGCAGACGCCCACCGACAATCACTAGCACAGATACGCAGTATTTT
CASRRPPTITSTDTQYF
>-|-|TRBJ1-1|TRBV5-1
TGCGCCAGCAGCTCCGGTGCTGAAGCTTTCTTT
CASSSGAEAFF
>TRBD1|-|TRBJ1-5|TRBV6-4
TGTGCCAGCAGTGACGGTGCGGGCAGGGGGAAAAGGTATAGCAATCAGCCCCAGCATTTT
CASSDGAGRGKRYSNQPQHF
>-|-|TRBJ1-2|TRBV24-1
TGTGCCACCAGTGATTTGCGGGGGACCTATGGCTACACCTTC
CATSDLRGTYGYTF
>-|-|TRBJ1-5|TRBV6-5
TGTGCCAGCAGTTACTTACAGGGACGGGGTCAGCCCCAGCATTTT
CASSYLQGRGQPQHF